This passage covers 30 T cell receptor beta chains from one sample sequenced in a study of T cell repertoires in cytomegalovirus infection. TCRdb used MiXCR to reprocess the reads, holding one entry per CDR3 protein. The table records some 700,000 distinct CDR3 sequences, 35% to 40% of them present only once. Sequenced sample: PBMCs. Source of these receptors: a human donor in good health (CMV status not recorded). Some clones in this sample may be carry-over from other donors' samples.

The chain recombines TRBV28 with TRBJ1-1; D ambiguous. The CDR3 covers 14 residues. The V end was cut by 6 bases, the J end by 3 bases, with 14 bases between. Looked up from germline, CDR1 is MDHEN and CDR2 is SYDVKM. CDR3 bases: TGTGCCAGCAGGGAGACACTGGGGTACACTGAAGCTTTCTTT. This encodes CASRETLGYTEAFF.

Regarding this clonotype: Given a much more abundant clone one base away, this may be a read error. The J gene is TRBJ2-3, the V gene TRBV7-9; maybe TRBD2 (6 bases). The ends were cut back, 1 base at V and 1 base at J, with 21 bases in the middle. Germline V lookup: CDR1 SEHNR, CDR2 FQNEAQ (reference sequence). The CDR3 contains 19 residues. The CDR3 is CASSLEGKGLTSRTDTQYF. The CDR3 region has the DNA TGTGCCAGCAGCTTAGAGGGTAAGGGACTCACAAGCCGCACAGATACGCAGTATTTT.

Concerning this clonotype: The CDR3 ends on some other residue instead of the conserved phenylalanine or tryptophan, so this is likely a read error. The J gene is TRBJ2-5, the V gene TRBV6-2 or TRBV6-3; 15 bases match TRBD2. Germline V CDR1 and CDR2: MNHEY, SVGEGT. The length of the CDR3 is 18 residues. J lost 2 bases, V lost 5 bases, and 9 bases had no gene match. The CDR3 region is CASSPRGGLAGGQETQYL. In DNA form, the CDR3 reads TGTGCCAGCAGTCCCCGAGGAGGACTAGCGGGGGGGCAAGAGACCCAGTACTTA.

This clonotype was counted between two and nine times. V usage is TRBV7-9 and J usage is TRBJ1-1; possibly TRBD1 for D (5 bases). CDR1 and CDR2 (germline): SEHNR, FQNEAQ (reference sequence). Trimming cost V 7 bases and J 0 bases, with 24 bases left between them. The CDR3 is 18 amino acids. The CDR3 is CASKSIGPNKGVNTEAFF. The CDR3 DNA sequence: TGTGCCAGCAAGTCAATCGGCCCCAATAAAGGGGTGAACACTGAAGCTTTCTTT.

This clonotype occurred many times. This chain joins TRBV28 and TRBJ2-1; 7 bases match TRBD1. Trimming at V came to 4 bases and at J to 4 bases, leaving 4 bases not matched to a gene. Germline CDR1 reads MDHEN; CDR2 reads SYDVKM. The CDR3 loop spans 14 amino acids. The CDR3 bases are TGTGCCAGCAGTTCGGGACAGCCTTACAATGAGCAGTTCTTC. As protein: CASSSGQPYNEQFF.

This clonotype has more than one count but fewer than ten. J is TRBJ2-7 and V is TRBV7-3, with a weak D call TRBD1 (6 bases). V was trimmed by 5 bases and J by 4 bases, leaving 18 bases between them. CDR3 length: 15 residues. Germline loops: CDR1 SGHTA, CDR2 FQGTGA. CDR3 residues: CASSPKPGTPYEQYF. CDR3 nucleotides: TGTGCCAGCAGCCCAAAACCTGGGACACCGTACGAGCAGTACTTC.

The chain links TRBV5-6 to TRBJ1-5, with D possibly TRBD1 on 6 matching bases. Germline loops: CDR1 SGHDT, CDR2 YYEEEE. Trimming removed 3 bases from V and 1 base from J, with 8 bases in between. CDR3 length: 14 residues. This CDR3 reads CASSWGASNQPQHF. CDR3 coding DNA: TGTGCCAGCAGCTGGGGGGCGAGCAATCAGCCCCAGCATTTT.

This clonotype was counted only a few times. The chain employs TRBV11-2 and TRBJ2-2, with a weak D call TRBD1 (6 bases). Germline-derived CDR1 and CDR2 are SGHAT and FQNNGV. Trimming took off 6 bases at V and 6 bases at J, with 14 bases between the two ends. This CDR3 is built from 14 residues. The CDR3 DNA follows: TGTGCCAGCAGAGAATTCAGGGGCGCCGGGGAGCTGTTTTTT. Its translation is CASREFRGAGELFF.

The CDR3 region is CASSRKGQGSEAFF. In nucleotides, the CDR3 is TGTGCCAGCAGCAGAAAGGGACAGGGCTCTGAAGCTTTCTTT. This sequence joins TRBV7-9 and TRBJ1-1, with 9 nucleotides matching TRBD1. With V trimmed by 5 bases and J by 6 bases, 7 bases remained unmatched. The CDR3 covers 14 residues. Germline assignment: CDR1 SEHNR and CDR2 FQNEAQ (reference sequence).

At least ten counts were recorded for this clonotype. This sequence joins TRBV6-5 and TRBJ1-1; the D gene is possibly TRBD1 (5 bases). Germline loops: CDR1 MNHEY, CDR2 SVGAGI. The V gene lost 0 bases and the J gene lost 6 bases, with 14 bases spanning the gap. The CDR3 covers 15 residues. CDR3 DNA sequence: TGTGCCAGCAGTTACTCGGTATACCGGGGCGCTGAAGCTTTCTTT. This translates into CASSYSVYRGAEAFF.

Many counts were recorded for this clonotype. This chain links TRBV10-2 with TRBJ2-7; D is uncertain. This CDR3 has 13 amino acids. Trimming left V 3 bases short and J 1 base short, with 7 bases between. Germline V gene lookup returns CDR1 WSHSY and CDR2 SAAADI. The DNA for the CDR3 is TGCGCCAGCAGTGATACACCTTCCTACGAGCAGTACTTC. This gives the protein CASSDTPSYEQYF.

A few counts support this clonotype. The V call is TRBV7-2, the J call TRBJ2-6; D possibly corresponds to TRBD1 (6 bases). The CDR3 is 17 residues long. The germline V gene encodes CDR1 SGHTA and CDR2 FQGNSA. The V and J ends lost 4 bases and 0 bases respectively, with 13 bases between them. The CDR3 region has the DNA TGTGCCAGCAGCTCACAGGGTCCCTACTCTGGGGCCAACGTCCTGACTTTC. Its protein is CASSSQGPYSGANVLTF. The variable domain in full, completed from reference TRBV7-2 and TRBJ2-6, reads GAGVSQSPSNKVTEKGKDVELRCDPISGHTALYWYRQSLGQGLEFLIYFQGNSAPDKSGLPSDRFSAERTGGSVSTLTIQRTQQEDSAVYLCASSSQGPYSGANVLTFGAGSRLTVL.

This clonotype was counted only a few times. The gene calls are TRBV12-3 or TRBV12-4 and TRBJ1-1, with D unclear. Trimming cost V 4 bases and J 0 bases, with 12 bases left between them. The length of the CDR3 is 15 residues. CDR3 region: CASSSFNVMNTEAFF. The CDR3 DNA reads TGTGCCAGCAGTTCCTTCAACGTAATGAACACTGAAGCTTTCTTT.

The chain combines TRBV27 with TRBJ2-5; no clear D gene. CDR1 and CDR2 from the germline V gene are MNHEY and SMNVEV (reference sequence). The CDR3 contains 14 residues. The V end lost 4 bases, the J end lost 5 bases, and 14 bases lay between the germline ends. The CDR3 DNA reads as TGTGCCAGCAGTTCAGAAACTCAGTGGGAGACCCAGTACTTC. Protein: CASSSETQWETQYF.

Comment on this clonotype: A much more abundant neighbour one base away suggests this may be a read error. The rearrangement joins TRBV10-3 to TRBJ2-3; D is undetermined. Per the germline V gene, CDR1 is ENHRY and CDR2 is SYGVKD. The V and J ends lost 2 bases and 9 bases respectively, with 18 bases between them. CDR3 length: 15 residues. CDR3 sequence (DNA): TGTGCCATCAGTGAGGACGGAATACAGAAGGAGACGCAGTATTTT. Its protein product is CAISEDGIQKETQYF.

This clonotype was picked up a small number of times. This rearrangement joins TRBV4-2 to TRBJ1-5; no definite D call. The V gene lost 0 bases and the J gene lost 0 bases, with 15 bases spanning the gap. The CDR3 length is 18 residues. Per the germline V gene, CDR1 is LGHNA and CDR2 is YNFKEQ. Here the CDR3 reads CASSQEPATMYSNQPQHF. The CDR3 DNA reads as TGTGCCAGCAGCCAAGAGCCGGCTACCATGTATAGCAATCAGCCCCAGCATTTT.

This clonotype was counted a few times. This chain connects TRBV6-5 to TRBJ2-3; no firm D call. Germline loops: CDR1 MNHEY, CDR2 SVGAGI. The CDR3 sequence is 13 residues long. Trimming stripped 1 base from V and 6 bases from J, with 8 bases between. CDR3 DNA: TGTGCCAGCAGTTACTTTCTCCACGATACGCAGTATTTT. Protein product: CASSYFLHDTQYF.

At least ten counts were recorded for this clonotype. The chain carries TRBV7-6 and TRBJ2-3; tentatively, D is TRBD2 (6 bases). CDR1 is SGHVS, CDR2 FNYEAQ, per germline. Trimming removed 5 bases at V and 2 bases at J, with 20 bases between. The CDR3 contains 17 residues. As DNA, the CDR3 is TGTGCCAGCAGCGCCGGGACTCCTAACCTCTCCACAGATACGCAGTATTTT. Its translation is CASSAGTPNLSTDTQYF.

The rearrangement uses TRBV19 and TRBJ1-5, with TRBD1 matching 11 bases. Germline V gives CDR1 LNHDA, CDR2 SQIVND (reference sequence). V gave up 5 bases and J gave up 4 bases; unmatched junction bases: 4. The CDR3 spans 15 residues. The CDR3 spells CASSFRDRGNQPQHF. CDR3 coding DNA: TGTGCCAGTAGTTTCCGGGACAGGGGGAATCAGCCCCAGCATTTT.

The chain has TRBV19 and TRBJ2-1; 11 bases agree with TRBD2. The CDR3 is 17 residues long. Germline V gene lookup returns CDR1 LNHDA and CDR2 SQIVND (reference sequence). The trim removed 7 bases at V and 0 bases at J, leaving 8 bases unmatched. CDR3: CASIPRLAGSSYNEQFF. DNA of the CDR3: TGTGCCAGTATTCCCCGACTAGCGGGAAGCTCCTACAATGAGCAGTTCTTC.

This clonotype was observed a handful of times. At one end, the junction sequence differs from germline, possibly due to a read error. The chain recombines TRBV7-9 with TRBJ2-7, with TRBD2 matching over 9 bases. Germline V gives CDR1 SEHNR, CDR2 FQNEAQ (reference sequence). CDR3 size: 15 residues. CDR3 in DNA: TGTGCCAGCAGCCGAACCGGGACTAGCTCCAACGAGCAGTACTTC. The encoded protein is CASSRTGTSSNEQYF.

This clonotype came up a few times. The V and J genes are TRBV2 and TRBJ2-3; the match to TRBD2 covers 8 bases. There are 16 residues in the CDR3. Germline CDR1 is SNHLY and CDR2 is FYNNEI. With V trimmed by 6 bases and J by 6 bases, 14 bases remained unmatched. CDR3 loop: CASRLTLGGALDTQYF. Here the CDR3 DNA reads TGTGCCAGCAGACTAACCCTCGGGGGGGCCCTCGATACGCAGTATTTT.

This sequence joins TRBV6-2 or TRBV6-3 and TRBJ1-5; tentatively, D is TRBD1 (6 bases). The CDR3 length is 15 residues. The V end lost 4 bases, the J end lost 3 bases, and 13 bases lay between the germline ends. Germline CDR1 MNHEY, CDR2 SVGEGT. DNA for the CDR3: TGTGCCAGCAGTTCTTACAGGGACCCCAATCAGCCCCAGCATTTT. Amino acid sequence: CASSSYRDPNQPQHF.

J is TRBJ2-7 and V is TRBV6-1; D is undetermined. V was cut by 4 bases and J by 5 bases, with 12 bases left in between. This CDR3 is 13 amino acids long. The germline CDR1 and CDR2 sequences are MNHNS and SASEGT. CDR3 sequence reads: CASSARFGHEQYF. CDR3 nucleotide sequence: TGTGCCAGCAGTGCTCGGTTTGGCCACGAGCAGTACTTC.

The gene calls are TRBV6-2 or TRBV6-3 and TRBJ1-5; TRBD1 agrees at 8 bases. Germline V gene data show CDR1 as MNHEY and CDR2 as SVGEGT. This CDR3 is built from 14 residues. V shed 8 bases and J 2 bases; nucleotides not matched to a gene: 5. CDR3 nucleotide sequence: TGTGCCAGCCGAAAGACAGGGGGCAATCAGCCCCAGCATTTT. This encodes CASRKTGGNQPQHF.

This clonotype has only a few counts. This sequence joins TRBV7-9 and TRBJ1-6; 9 bases map to TRBD1. CDR3 length equals 16 residues. Looked up from germline, CDR1 is SEHNR and CDR2 is FQNEAQ (reference sequence). With V trimmed by 1 base and J by 6 bases, 4 bases remained unmatched. Written as DNA, the CDR3 is TGTGCCAGCAGCTTAGATTCGGGACAGGGTAATTCACCCCTCCACTTT. Translating it yields CASSLDSGQGNSPLHF.

Notes on this clonotype: One junction end does not reproduce the germline sequence, and a read error may be involved. DNA for the CDR3: TGTGACAGCAGATTAAACACTGAAGCTGTCTTT. Translating gives CDSRLNTEAVF. The chain has TRBV12-3 or TRBV12-4 and TRBJ1-1; D unresolved. This CDR3 is built from 11 residues.

In DNA, the CDR3 is TGTGCCAGCAGTTACCCGGGGTTCACTGAAGCTTTCTTT. It is translated as CASSYPGFTEAFF. The chain carries TRBV6-5 and TRBJ1-1; D gene ambiguous. V was trimmed by 2 bases and J by 4 bases, leaving 8 bases between them. This CDR3 region has 13 residues. Germline loops: CDR1 MNHEY, CDR2 SVGAGI.

Details on this clonotype: The conserved final phenylalanine or tryptophan is absent from the CDR3, which likely points to a read error. This chain connects TRBV11-2 to TRBJ2-7; D is undetermined. CDR3 length equals 13 residues. Germline CDR1 SGHAT, CDR2 FQNNGV. V lost 0 bases and J lost 6, with 9 bases in between. CDR3 sequence: CASSLDPMGEQYL. In DNA, the CDR3 is TGTGCCAGCAGCTTAGATCCCATGGGCGAGCAGTACTTA.

There are a few counts of this clonotype. This chain links TRBV19 with TRBJ1-4; TRBD1 might be the D (5 bases). V was shortened by 11 bases and J by 0 bases, with 10 bases between the two germline ends. The CDR3 has 13 residues. Germline V lookup: CDR1 LNHDA, CDR2 SQIVND (reference sequence). The CDR3 DNA sequence: TGTGCCGCCCGACAGACAACTAATGAAAAACTGTTTTTT. Translated, it gives CAARQTTNEKLFF.